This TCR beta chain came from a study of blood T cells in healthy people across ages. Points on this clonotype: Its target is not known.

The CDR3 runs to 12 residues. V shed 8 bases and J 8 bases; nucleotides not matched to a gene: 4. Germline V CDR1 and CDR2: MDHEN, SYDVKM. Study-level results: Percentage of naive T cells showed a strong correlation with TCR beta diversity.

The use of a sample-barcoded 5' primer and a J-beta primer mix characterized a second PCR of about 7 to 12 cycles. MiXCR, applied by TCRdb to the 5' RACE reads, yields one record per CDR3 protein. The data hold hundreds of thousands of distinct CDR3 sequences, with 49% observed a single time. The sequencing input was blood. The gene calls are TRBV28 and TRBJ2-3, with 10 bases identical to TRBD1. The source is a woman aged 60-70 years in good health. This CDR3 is CASGRDRGTQYF. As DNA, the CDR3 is TGTGCCAGCGGCCGGGACAGGGGTACGCAGTATTTT.